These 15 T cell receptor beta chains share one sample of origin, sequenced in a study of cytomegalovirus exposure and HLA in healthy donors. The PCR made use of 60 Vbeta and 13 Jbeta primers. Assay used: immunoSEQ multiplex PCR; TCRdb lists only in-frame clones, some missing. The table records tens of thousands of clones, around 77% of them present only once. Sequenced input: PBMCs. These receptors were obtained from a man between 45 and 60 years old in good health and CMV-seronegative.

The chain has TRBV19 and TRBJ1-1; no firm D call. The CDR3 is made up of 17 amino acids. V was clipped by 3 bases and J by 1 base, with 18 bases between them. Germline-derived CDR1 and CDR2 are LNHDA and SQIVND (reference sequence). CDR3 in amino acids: CASSMPGLLTKNTEAFF. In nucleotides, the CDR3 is TGTGCCAGTAGTATGCCCGGACTTCTTACCAAGAACACTGAAGCTTTCTTT.

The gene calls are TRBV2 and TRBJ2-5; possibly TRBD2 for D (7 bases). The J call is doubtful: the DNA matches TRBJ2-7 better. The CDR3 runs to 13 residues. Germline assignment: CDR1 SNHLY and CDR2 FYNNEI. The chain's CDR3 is CAGGQGFPYEQYF. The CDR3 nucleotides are TGTGCGGGGGGGCAGGGCTTCCCCTACGAGCAGTACTTC.

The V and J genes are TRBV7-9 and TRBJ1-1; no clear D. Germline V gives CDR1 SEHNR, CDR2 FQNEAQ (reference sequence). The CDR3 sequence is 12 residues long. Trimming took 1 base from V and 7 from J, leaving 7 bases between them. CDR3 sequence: CASSLGPGEAFF. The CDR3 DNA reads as TGTGCCAGCAGCTTAGGTCCAGGTGAAGCTTTCTTT.

CDR3 amino acids: CASSQQGFYEQYF. The CDR3 DNA reads TGCGCCAGCAGCCAACAGGGGTTCTACGAGCAGTACTTC. The rearrangement uses TRBV5-1 and TRBJ2-7; 7 nucleotides align to TRBD1. CDR3 length equals 13 residues. The V segment lost 4 bases and the J segment 3 bases; nucleotides outside the gene matches: 4. The germline V gene encodes CDR1 SGHRS and CDR2 YFSETQ.

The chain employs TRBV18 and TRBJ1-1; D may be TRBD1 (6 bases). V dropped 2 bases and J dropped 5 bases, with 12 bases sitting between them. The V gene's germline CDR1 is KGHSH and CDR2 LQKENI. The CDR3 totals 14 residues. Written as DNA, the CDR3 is TGTGCCAGCTCACCATTGGGGGCTGAGACTGAAGCTTTCTTT. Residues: CASSPLGAETEAFF.

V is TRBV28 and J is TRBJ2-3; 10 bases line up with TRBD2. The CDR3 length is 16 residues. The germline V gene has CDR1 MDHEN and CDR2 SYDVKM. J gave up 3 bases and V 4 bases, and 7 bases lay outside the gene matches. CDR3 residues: CASSSPSTSGTDTQYF. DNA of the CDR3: TGTGCCAGCAGTTCTCCCTCGACTAGCGGGACAGATACGCAGTATTTT. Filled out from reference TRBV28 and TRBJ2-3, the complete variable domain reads DVKVTQSSRYLVKRTGEKVFLECVQDMDHENMFWYRQDPGLGLRLIYFSYDVKMKEKGDIPEGYSVSREKKERFSLILESASTNQTSMYLCASSSPSTSGTDTQYFGPGTRLTVL.

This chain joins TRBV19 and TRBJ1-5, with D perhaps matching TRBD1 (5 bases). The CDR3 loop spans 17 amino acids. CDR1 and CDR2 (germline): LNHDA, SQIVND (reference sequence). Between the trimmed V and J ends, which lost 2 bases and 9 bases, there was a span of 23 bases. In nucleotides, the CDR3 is TGTGCCAGTAGTATACCATTTCCGACAGCGTCGAACCTGCCCCAGCATTTT. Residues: CASSIPFPTASNLPQHF.

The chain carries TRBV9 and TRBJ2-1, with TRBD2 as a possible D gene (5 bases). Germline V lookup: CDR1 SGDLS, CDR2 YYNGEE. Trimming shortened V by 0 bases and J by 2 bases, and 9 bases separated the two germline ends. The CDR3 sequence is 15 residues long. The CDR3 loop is CASSVGRVAYNEQFF. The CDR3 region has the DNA TGTGCCAGCAGCGTAGGGCGGGTGGCCTACAATGAGCAGTTCTTC.

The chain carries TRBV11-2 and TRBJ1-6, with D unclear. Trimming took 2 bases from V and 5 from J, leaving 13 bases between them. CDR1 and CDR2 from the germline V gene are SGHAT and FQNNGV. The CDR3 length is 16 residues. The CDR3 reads CASSLQVYTNNSPLHF. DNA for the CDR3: TGTGCCAGCAGCTTACAGGTTTATACCAATAATTCACCCCTCCACTTT. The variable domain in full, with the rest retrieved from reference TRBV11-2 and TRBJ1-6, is EAGVAQSPRYKIIEKRQSVAFWCNPISGHATLYWYQQILGQGPKLLIQFQNNGVVDDSQLPKDRFSAERLKGVDSTLKIQPAKLEDSAVYLCASSLQVYTNNSPLHFGNGTRLTVT.

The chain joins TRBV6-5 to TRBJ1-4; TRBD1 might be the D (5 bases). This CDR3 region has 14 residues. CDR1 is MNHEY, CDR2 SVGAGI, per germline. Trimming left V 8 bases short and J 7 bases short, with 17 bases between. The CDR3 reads CASRNGGSGEKLFF. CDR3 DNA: TGTGCCAGCCGTAACGGGGGGTCCGGTGAAAAACTGTTTTTT.

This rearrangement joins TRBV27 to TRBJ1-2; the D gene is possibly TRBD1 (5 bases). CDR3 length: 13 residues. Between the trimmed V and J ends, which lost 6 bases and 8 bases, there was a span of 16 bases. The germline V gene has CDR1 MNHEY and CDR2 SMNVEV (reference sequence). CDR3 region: CASSLTVRGGYTF. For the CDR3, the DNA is TGTGCCAGCAGCCTGACAGTGCGGGGCGGCTACACCTTC.

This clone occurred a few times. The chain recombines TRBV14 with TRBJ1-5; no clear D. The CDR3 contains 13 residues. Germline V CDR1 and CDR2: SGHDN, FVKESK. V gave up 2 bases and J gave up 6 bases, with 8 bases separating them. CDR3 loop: CASSQSDSQPQHF. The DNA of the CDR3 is TGTGCCAGCAGCCAATCCGATAGTCAGCCCCAGCATTTT.

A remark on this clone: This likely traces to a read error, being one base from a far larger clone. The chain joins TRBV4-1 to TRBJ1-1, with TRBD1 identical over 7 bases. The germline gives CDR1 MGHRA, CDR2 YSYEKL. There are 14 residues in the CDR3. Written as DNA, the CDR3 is TGCGCCAGCAGCCAAGAGGGACAGAACTTTGAAGCTCTCTTT. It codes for CASSQEGQNFEALF.

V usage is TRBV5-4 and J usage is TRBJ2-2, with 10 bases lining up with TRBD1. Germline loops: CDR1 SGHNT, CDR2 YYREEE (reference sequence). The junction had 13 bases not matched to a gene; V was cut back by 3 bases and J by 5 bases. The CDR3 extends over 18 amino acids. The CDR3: CASSSGLSGTGDTGELFF. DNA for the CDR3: TGTGCCAGCAGCTCGGGGCTCTCCGGGACAGGGGATACCGGGGAGCTGTTTTTT.

The CDR3 here is CASSAQREAFF. The CDR3 coding sequence is TGTGCCAGCAGCGCCCAACGGGAAGCTTTCTTT. The chain employs TRBV7-2 and TRBJ1-1; no reliable D call. From germline, CDR1 is SGHTA and CDR2 FQGNSA. The germline V and J ends were trimmed by 5 bases and 8 bases, with 9 bases remaining between them. The CDR3 length is 11 residues.